This TCR beta chain was retrieved from a study of T-cell memory formation after mild COVID-19. The overall study: TCR clusters were mostly confined to one donor each.

On this clonotype: The antigen remains undetermined.

Study outcomes and limitations: Confirmation was lacking for SARS-CoV-2 specificity of second-wave clones that peaked on day 37.

5'RACE, which relied on constant-segment primers, yielded TCR alpha and TCR beta cDNA libraries carrying sample barcodes and UMIs. Via MiXCR, TCRdb re-called the 5' RACE reads, giving one row per CDR3 protein. Here the sample spans 260,000 or so distinct CDR3 sequences, around 17% being singletons. CDR1 is SGHRS and CDR2 is YFSETQ in the germline V gene. Trimming removed 4 bases from V and 10 bases from J; junction bases left unmatched: 6. The CDR3 consists of 13 residues. The chain combines TRBV5-1 with TRBJ2-1; 9 positions match TRBD2. The TCR was taken from a man between 18 and 35 years old who had mild COVID-19 (a few samples of this study predate the infection). Cell type and time point are not known. Sequencing input: PBMCs or a T cell subset sorted from them (not recorded which). CDR3: CASSPGLAWEQFF. For the CDR3, the DNA is TGCGCCAGCAGCCCGGGACTAGCCTGGGAGCAGTTCTTC.